A single sample gave rise to the 7 T cell receptor beta chains below, sequenced in a study of graft-versus-host responses after intestinal transplantation. The assay was immunoSEQ multiplex PCR, and TCRdb's table has in-frame clones only and misses some. The table includes some 92,000 clones, roughly 89% detected once. No antigen has been identified for these receptors. The source material was unstimulated CD4+ T cells sorted from spleen or lymph node cells, sampled before intestinal transplant. The receptors were sampled from a human donor who received an intestinal transplant.

The chain combines TRBV28 with TRBJ1-2; weak D call: TRBD1 (5 bases). The V gene lost 4 bases and the J gene lost 4 bases, with 16 bases spanning the gap. CDR1 MDHEN and CDR2 SYDVKM come from the germline V gene. The CDR3 is made up of 15 amino acids. In DNA, the CDR3 is TGTGCCAGCAGTTCCGGGACCTCGGCCCTCTATGGCTACACCTTC. As protein: CASSSGTSALYGYTF.

This sequence joins TRBV7-9 and TRBJ2-1; D tentatively reads TRBD1 or TRBD2 (6 bases each). V shed 5 bases and J shed 9 bases, with 23 bases lying between them. The CDR3 covers 16 residues. Germline lookup yields CDR1 SEHNR and CDR2 FQNEAQ (reference sequence). The DNA of the CDR3 is TGTGCCAGCAGCCCGGACGGACAGTGGGGTAGCGGTGAGCAGTTCTTC. Amino acid sequence: CASSPDGQWGSGEQFF.

The gene calls are TRBV5-1 and TRBJ2-1; 9 nucleotides agree with TRBD2. The CDR3 is 15 residues long. Germline CDR1 and CDR2: SGHRS and YFSETQ. Losses at the gene ends were 4 bases for V and 1 base for J; bases not matched to a gene: 3. CDR3 sequence: CASSPSGTSYNEQFF. Here the CDR3 DNA reads TGCGCCAGCAGCCCTAGCGGGACATCCTACAATGAGCAGTTCTTC.

This clone was seen only a few times. The chain employs TRBV19 and TRBJ2-7, with TRBD1 matching 10 bases. CDR1 is LNHDA and CDR2 is SQIVND in the germline V gene (reference sequence). V shed 5 bases, J shed 3 bases, and the junction held 4 bases outside the gene matches. The CDR3 length is 14 residues. The CDR3 region has the DNA TGTGCCAGTAGTTCCCGGACAGGGGGCTACGAGCAGTACTTC. Residues: CASSSRTGGYEQYF.

This clone was detected only once. V usage is TRBV29-1 and J usage is TRBJ2-5, with a weak D call TRBD2 (6 bases). The germline V gene encodes CDR1 SQVTM and CDR2 ANQGSEA. V lost 3 bases to trimming and J lost 5 bases, with 10 bases between them. The CDR3 covers 12 residues. CDR3 sequence (DNA): TGCAGCGTTGACCAGGAGGGGGAGACCCAGTACTTC. Protein product: CSVDQEGETQYF.

The chain joins TRBV4-2 to TRBJ2-3, with 7 positions matching TRBD2. This CDR3 has 17 residues. The germline CDR1 and CDR2 sequences are LGHNA and YNFKEQ. V shed 1 base and J 3 bases; nucleotides not matched to a gene: 10. CDR3 coding DNA: TGTGCCAGCAGCCAAGGTGGAGCGGGAACGGTGACAGATACGCAGTATTTT. This encodes CASSQGGAGTVTDTQYF.

The chain links TRBV9 to TRBJ1-6; D is unresolved. The V end was cut by 0 bases, the J end by 0 bases, with 4 bases between. The germline CDR1 and CDR2 sequences are SGDLS and YYNGEE. CDR3 length: 15 residues. The CDR3 loop reads CASSVAGSYNSPLHF. The CDR3 DNA sequence: TGTGCCAGCAGCGTAGCAGGCTCCTATAATTCACCCCTCCACTTT.